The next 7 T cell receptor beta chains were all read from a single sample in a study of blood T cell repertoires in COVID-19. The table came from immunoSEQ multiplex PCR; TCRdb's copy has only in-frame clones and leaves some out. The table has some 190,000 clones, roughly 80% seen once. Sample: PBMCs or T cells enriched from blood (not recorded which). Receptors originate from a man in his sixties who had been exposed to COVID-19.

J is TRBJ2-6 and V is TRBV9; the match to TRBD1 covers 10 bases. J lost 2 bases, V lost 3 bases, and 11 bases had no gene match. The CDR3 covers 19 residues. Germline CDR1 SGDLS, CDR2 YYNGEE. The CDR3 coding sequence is TGTGCCAGCAGCGCACCGACAGGGGGCCGAGTAACTGGGGCCAACGTCCTGACTTTC. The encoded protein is CASSAPTGGRVTGANVLTF.

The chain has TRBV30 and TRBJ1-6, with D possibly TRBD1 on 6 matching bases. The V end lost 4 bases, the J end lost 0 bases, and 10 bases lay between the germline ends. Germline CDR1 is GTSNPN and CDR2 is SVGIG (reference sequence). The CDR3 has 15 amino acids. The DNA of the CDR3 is TGTGCCTGGACTGTGGACAGCTCCTATAATTCACCCCTCCACTTT. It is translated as CAWTVDSSYNSPLHF.

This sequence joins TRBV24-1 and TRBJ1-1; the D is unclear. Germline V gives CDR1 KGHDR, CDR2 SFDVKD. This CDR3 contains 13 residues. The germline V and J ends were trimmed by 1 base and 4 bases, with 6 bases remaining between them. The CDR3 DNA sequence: TGTGCCACCAGTGATTTCGATAGCACTGAAGCTTTCTTT. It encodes CATSDFDSTEAFF.

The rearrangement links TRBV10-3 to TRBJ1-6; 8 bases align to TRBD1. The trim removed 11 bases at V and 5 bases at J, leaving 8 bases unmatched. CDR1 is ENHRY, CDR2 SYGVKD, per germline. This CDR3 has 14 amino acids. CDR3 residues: CAANQGADNSPLHF. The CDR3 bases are TGTGCCGCCAACCAGGGGGCCGATAATTCACCCCTCCACTTT.

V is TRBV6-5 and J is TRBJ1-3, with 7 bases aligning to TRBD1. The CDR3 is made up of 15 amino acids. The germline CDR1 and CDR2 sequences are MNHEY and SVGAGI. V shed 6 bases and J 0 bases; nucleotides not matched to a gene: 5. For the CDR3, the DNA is TGTGCCAGCAGACCGACAGGGCCCTCTGGAAACACCATATATTTT. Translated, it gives CASRPTGPSGNTIYF.

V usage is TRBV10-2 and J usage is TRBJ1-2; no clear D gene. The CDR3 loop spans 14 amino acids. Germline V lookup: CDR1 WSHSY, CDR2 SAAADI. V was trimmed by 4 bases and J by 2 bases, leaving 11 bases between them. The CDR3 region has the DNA TGCGCCAGCAGTGTCATGGGAGAAAACTATGGCTACACCTTC. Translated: CASSVMGENYGYTF.

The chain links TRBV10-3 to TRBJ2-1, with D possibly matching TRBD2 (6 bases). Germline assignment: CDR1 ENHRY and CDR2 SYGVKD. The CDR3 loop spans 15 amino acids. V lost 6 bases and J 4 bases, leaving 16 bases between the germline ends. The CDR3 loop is CAIRAGGPVYNEQFF. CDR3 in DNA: TGTGCCATCAGAGCGGGCGGCCCCGTTTACAATGAGCAGTTCTTC.